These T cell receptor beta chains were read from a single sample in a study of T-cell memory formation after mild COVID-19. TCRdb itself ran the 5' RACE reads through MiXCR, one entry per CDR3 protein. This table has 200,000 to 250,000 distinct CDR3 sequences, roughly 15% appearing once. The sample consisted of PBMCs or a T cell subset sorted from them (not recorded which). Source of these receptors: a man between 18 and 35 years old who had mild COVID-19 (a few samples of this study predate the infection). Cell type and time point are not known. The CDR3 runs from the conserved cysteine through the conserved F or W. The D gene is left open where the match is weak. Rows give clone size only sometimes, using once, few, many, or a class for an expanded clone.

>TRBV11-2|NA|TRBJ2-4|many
TGTGCCAGCAGCCCGCCGGGCGGTAAAAACATTCAGTACTTC
CASSPPGGKNIQYF
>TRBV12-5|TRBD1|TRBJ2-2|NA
TGTGCTAGTGGTTTGGCGCGTACAGGGGGCCTTGGGGAGCTGTTTTTT
CASGLARTGGLGELFF
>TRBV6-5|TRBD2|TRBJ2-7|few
TGTGCCAGCAGTTACGGGCTAGCGGGGGTCTACGAGCAGTACTTC
CASSYGLAGVYEQYF
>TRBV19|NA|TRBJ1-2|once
TGTGCCAGTAGTCCGCTTGTACAAGGAACTAAGTATGGCTACACCTTC
CASSPLVQGTKYGYTF
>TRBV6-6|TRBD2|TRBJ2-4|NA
TGTGCCAGCACCTCCGGGACTATTAAAAACATTCAGTACTTC
CASTSGTIKNIQYF
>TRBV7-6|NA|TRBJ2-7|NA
TGTGCCAGCAGTTCCCTGGACGAGCAGTACTTC
CASSSLDEQYF
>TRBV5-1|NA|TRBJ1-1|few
TGCGCCAGCAGCTTGGGGACAGATAAAACGAACACTGAAGCTTTCTTT
CASSLGTDKTNTEAFF
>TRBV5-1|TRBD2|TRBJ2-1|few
TGCGCCAGCAGCTCCGGGACTAGCGGGGCCAATGAGCAGTTCTTC
CASSSGTSGANEQFF
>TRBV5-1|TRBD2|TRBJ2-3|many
TGCGCCAGCAGCTTGGCACCTAGCGGGGGGACGACGCAGTATTTT
CASSLAPSGGTTQYF
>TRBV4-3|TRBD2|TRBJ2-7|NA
TGCGCCAGCAGCCGACTTAGCGGGGCCTACGAGCAGTACTTC
CASSRLSGAYEQYF
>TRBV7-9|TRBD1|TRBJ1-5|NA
TGTGCCAGCAGCCGCGGGACAGCAAATCAGCCCCAGCATTTT
CASSRGTANQPQHF
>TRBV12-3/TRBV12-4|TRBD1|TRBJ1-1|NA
TGTGCCAGCAGTGGACAGGGGCTCACTGAAGCTTTCTTT
CASSGQGLTEAFF
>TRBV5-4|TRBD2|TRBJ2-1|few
TGTGCCAGCAGCTCGGCGACTAGCGGACGAAATGAGCAGTTCTTC
CASSSATSGRNEQFF
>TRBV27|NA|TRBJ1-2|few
TGTGCCAGCAGTTTGGGGGCTGGATATGGCTACACCTTC
CASSLGAGYGYTF
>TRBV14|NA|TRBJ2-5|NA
TGTGCCAGCAGCCCCCGACTATGGGAGACCCAGTACTTC
CASSPRLWETQYF
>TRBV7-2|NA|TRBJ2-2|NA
TGTGCCAGCAGCCCCCGGGGGAGCGGAACCGGGGAGCTGTTTTTT
CASSPRGSGTGELFF